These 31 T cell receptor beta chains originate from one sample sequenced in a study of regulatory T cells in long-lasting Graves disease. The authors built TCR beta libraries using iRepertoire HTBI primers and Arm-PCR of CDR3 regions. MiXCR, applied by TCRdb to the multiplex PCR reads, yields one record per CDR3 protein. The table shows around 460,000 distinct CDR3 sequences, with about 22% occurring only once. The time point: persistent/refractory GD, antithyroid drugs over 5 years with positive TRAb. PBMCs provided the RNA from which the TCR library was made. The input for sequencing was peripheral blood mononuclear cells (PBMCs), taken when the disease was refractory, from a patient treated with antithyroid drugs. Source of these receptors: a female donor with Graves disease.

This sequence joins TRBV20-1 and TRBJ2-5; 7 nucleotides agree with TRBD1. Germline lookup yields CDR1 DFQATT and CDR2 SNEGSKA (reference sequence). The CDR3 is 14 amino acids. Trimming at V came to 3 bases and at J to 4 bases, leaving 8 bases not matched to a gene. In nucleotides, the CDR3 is TGCAGTGCTAGGGCCAGGGGGTGGGGAGAGACCCAGTACTTC. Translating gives CSARARGWGETQYF.

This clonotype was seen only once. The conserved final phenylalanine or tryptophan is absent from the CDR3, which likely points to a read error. CDR3 sequence reads: CASTGLAGAGEQYS. In nucleotides, the CDR3 is TGTGCCAGCACGGGGCTAGCGGGAGCGGGCGAGCAGTACTCC. The rearrangement links TRBV7-2 to TRBJ2-7; 10 bases map to TRBD2. The junction had 9 bases not matched to a gene; V was cut back by 7 bases and J by 6 bases. Germline V gene sequence: CDR1 SGHTA, CDR2 FQGNSA. The CDR3 spans 14 residues.

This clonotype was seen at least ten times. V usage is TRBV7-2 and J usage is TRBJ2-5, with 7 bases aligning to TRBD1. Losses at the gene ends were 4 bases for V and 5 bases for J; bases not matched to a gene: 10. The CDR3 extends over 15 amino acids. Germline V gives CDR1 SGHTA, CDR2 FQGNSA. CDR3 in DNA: TGTGCCAGCAGCTCGCCGGCACAGGGGCTTGAGACCCAGTACTTC. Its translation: CASSSPAQGLETQYF.

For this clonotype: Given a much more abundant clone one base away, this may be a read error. The CDR3 protein is CASTPDGGPPTEAFF. CDR3 nucleotide sequence: TGTGCCAGCACCCCGGACGGCGGGCCCCCCACTGAAGCTTTCTTT. This rearrangement joins TRBV6-1 to TRBJ1-1; no clear D gene. This CDR3 has 15 residues. The V and J ends lost 7 bases and 4 bases respectively, with 19 bases between them. CDR1 is MNHNS, CDR2 SASEGT, per germline.

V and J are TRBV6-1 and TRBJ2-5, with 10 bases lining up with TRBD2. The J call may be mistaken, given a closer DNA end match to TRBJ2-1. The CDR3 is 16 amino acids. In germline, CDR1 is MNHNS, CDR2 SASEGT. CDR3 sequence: CASSHVSGRDYNEQFF. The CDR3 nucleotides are TGTGCCAGCAGCCACGTGAGCGGGAGGGATTACAATGAGCAGTTCTTC.

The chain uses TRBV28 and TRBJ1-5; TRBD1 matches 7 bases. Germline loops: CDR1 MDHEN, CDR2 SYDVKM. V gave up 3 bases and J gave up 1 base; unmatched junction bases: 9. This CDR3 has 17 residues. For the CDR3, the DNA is TGTGCCAGCAGTTTCCCACAGGGGAATCGCAGCAATCAGCCCCAGCATTTT. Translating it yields CASSFPQGNRSNQPQHF.

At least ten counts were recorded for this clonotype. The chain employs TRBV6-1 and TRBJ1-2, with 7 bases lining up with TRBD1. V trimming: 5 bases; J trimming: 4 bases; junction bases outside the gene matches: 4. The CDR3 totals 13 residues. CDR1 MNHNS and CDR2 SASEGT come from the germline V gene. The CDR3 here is CASSPAGGYGYTF. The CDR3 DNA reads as TGTGCCAGCAGTCCAGCAGGGGGCTATGGCTACACCTTC.

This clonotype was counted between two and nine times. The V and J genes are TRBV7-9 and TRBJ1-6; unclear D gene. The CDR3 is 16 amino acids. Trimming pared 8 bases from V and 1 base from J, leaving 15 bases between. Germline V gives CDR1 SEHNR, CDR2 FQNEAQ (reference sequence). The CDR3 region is CASQGRLDSYNSPLHF. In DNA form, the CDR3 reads TGTGCCAGCCAAGGGCGCCTCGATTCCTATAATTCACCCCTCCACTTT.

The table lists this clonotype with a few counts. In DNA form, the CDR3 reads TGTGCCAGCAGGGAACAGGGGGCTGGGGGCTACGAGCAGTACTTC. Protein: CASREQGAGGYEQYF. V usage is TRBV28 and J usage is TRBJ2-7, with 9 bases lining up with TRBD1. This CDR3 has 15 residues. J lost 3 bases, V lost 6 bases, and 9 bases had no gene match. Germline lookup yields CDR1 MDHEN and CDR2 SYDVKM.

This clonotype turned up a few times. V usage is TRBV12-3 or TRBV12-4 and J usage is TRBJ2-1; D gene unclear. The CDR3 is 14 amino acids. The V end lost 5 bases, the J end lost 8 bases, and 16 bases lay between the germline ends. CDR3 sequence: CASSLMSSRDEQFF. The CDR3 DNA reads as TGTGCCAGCAGTCTAATGTCAAGCAGAGATGAGCAGTTCTTC.

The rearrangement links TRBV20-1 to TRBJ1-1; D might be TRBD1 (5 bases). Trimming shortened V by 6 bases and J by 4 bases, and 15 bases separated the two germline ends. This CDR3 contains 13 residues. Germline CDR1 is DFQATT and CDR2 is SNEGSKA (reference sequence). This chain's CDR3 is CSAENHGGTEAFF. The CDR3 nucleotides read TGCAGTGCAGAGAACCACGGGGGCACTGAAGCTTTCTTT.

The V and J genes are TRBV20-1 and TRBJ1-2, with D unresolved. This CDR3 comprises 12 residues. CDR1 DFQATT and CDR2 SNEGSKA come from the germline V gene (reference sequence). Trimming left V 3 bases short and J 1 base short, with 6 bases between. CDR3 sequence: CSARGVNYGYTF. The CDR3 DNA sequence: TGCAGTGCTAGGGGAGTTAACTATGGCTACACCTTC.

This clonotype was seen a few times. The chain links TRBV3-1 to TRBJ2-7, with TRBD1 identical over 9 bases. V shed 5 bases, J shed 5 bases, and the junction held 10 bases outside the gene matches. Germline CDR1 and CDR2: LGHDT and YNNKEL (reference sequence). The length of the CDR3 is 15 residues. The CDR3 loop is CASSDPGQGLHEQYF. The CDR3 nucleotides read TGTGCCAGCAGCGATCCGGGACAGGGTCTACACGAGCAGTACTTC.

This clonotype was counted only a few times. The chain's CDR3 is CASRLLQDRLDSNQPQHF. DNA of the CDR3: TGTGCCAGCAGACTCTTACAGGACAGGTTAGACAGCAATCAGCCCCAGCATTTT. The genes are TRBV28 and TRBJ1-5; 7 nucleotides match TRBD1. The CDR3 is 18 residues long. Germline CDR1 reads MDHEN; CDR2 reads SYDVKM. Unmatched junction bases numbered 15, after V lost 6 bases and J lost 1 base.

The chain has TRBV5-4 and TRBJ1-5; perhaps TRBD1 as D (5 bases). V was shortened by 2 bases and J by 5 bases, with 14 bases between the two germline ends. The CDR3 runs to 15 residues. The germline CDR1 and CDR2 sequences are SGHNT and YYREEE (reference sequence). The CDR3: CASSLSYEGHQPQHF. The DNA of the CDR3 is TGTGCCAGCAGCTTATCTTATGAGGGGCATCAGCCCCAGCATTTT.

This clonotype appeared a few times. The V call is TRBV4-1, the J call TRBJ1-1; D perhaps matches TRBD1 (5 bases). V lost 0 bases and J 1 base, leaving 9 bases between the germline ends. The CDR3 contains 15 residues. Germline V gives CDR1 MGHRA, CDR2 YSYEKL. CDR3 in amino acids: CASSQDSGWNTEAFF. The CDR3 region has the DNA TGCGCCAGCAGCCAAGATTCAGGGTGGAACACTGAAGCTTTCTTT.

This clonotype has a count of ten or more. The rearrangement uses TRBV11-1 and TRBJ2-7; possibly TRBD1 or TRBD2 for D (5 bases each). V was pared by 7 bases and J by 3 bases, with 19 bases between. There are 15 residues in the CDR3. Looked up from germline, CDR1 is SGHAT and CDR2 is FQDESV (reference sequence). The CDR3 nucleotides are TGTGCCAGCACCCTAGGGGCAGGGACGAACTACGAGCAGTACTTC. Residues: CASTLGAGTNYEQYF.

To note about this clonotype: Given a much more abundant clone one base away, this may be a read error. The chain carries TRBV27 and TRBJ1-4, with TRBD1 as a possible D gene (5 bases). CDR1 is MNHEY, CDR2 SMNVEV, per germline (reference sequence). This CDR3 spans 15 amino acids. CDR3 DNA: TGTGCCAGCTCACTAGTCGGGGCACCAAATGAAAAACTGTCTTTT. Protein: CASSLVGAPNEKLSF.

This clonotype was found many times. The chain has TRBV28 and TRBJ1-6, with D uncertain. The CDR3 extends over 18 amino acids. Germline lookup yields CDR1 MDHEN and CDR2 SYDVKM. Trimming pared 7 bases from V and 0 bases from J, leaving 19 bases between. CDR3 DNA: TGTGCCAGCATGCTTCAAGGCGCACGTAGCTCCTATAATTCACCCCTCCACTTT. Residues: CASMLQGARSSYNSPLHF. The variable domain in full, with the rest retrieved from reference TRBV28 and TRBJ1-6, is DVKVTQSSRYLVKRTGEKVFLECVQDMDHENMFWYRQDPGLGLRLIYFSYDVKMKEKGDIPEGYSVSREKKERFSLILESASTNQTSMYLCASMLQGARSSYNSPLHFGNGTRLTVT.

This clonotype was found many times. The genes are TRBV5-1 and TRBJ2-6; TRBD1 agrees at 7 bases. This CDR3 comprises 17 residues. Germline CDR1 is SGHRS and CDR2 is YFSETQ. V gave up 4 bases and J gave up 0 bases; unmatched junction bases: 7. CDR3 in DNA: TGCGCCAGCAGCAGGGGACAGACCACCTCTGGGGCCAACGTCCTGACTTTC. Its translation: CASSRGQTTSGANVLTF.

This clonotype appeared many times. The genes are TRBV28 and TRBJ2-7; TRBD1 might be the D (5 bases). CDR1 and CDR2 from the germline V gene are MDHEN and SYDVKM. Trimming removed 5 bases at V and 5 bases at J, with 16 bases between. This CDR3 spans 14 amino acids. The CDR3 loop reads CASSLQVGLDEQYF. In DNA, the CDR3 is TGTGCCAGCAGTCTTCAGGTGGGGCTAGACGAGCAGTACTTC.

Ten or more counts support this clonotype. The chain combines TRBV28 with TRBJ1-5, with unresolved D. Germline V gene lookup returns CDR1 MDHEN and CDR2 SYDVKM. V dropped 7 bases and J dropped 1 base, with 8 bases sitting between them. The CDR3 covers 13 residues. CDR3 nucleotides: TGTGCCAGCATGCTGTCGAGCAATCAGCCCCAGCATTTT. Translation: CASMLSSNQPQHF.

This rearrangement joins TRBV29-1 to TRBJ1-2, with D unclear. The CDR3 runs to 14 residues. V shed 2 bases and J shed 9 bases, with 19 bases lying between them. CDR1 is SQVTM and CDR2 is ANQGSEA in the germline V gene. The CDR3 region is CSVEIPVQGDRYTF. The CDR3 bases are TGCAGCGTTGAAATTCCCGTCCAAGGCGATCGCTACACCTTC.

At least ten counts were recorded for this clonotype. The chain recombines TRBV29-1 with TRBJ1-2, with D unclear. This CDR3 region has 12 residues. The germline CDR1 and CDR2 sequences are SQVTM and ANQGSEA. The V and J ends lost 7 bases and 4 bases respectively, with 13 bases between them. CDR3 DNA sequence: TGCAGCGCTCGTACAGATCCCTATGGCTACACCTTC. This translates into CSARTDPYGYTF.

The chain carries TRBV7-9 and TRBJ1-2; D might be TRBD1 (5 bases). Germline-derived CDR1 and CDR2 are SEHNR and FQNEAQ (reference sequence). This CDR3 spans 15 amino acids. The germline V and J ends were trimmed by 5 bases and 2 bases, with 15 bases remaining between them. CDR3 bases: TGTGCCAGCAGCCAAATCTCGGGACGGAACTATGGCTACACCTTC. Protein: CASSQISGRNYGYTF.

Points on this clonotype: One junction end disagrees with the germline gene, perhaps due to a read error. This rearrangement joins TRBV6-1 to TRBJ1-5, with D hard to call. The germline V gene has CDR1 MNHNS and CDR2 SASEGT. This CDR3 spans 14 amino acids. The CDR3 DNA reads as TGTGCCAGCAGCCTAGGGCCGGGCAATCAGCCCCGGCATTTT. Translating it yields CASSLGPGNQPRHF.

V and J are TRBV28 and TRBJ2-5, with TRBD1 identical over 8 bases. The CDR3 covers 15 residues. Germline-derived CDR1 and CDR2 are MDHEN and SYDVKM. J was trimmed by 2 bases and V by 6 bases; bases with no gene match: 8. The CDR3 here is CASSISRDRQETQYF. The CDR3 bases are TGTGCCAGCAGCATTAGCCGGGACAGGCAAGAGACCCAGTACTTC.

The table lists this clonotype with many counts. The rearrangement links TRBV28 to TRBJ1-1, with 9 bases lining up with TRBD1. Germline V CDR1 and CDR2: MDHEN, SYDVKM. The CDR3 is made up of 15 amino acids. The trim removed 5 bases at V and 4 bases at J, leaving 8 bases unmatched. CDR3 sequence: CASSPTTGGTTEAFF. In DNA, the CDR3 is TGTGCCAGCAGTCCGACGACAGGGGGGACCACTGAAGCTTTCTTT.

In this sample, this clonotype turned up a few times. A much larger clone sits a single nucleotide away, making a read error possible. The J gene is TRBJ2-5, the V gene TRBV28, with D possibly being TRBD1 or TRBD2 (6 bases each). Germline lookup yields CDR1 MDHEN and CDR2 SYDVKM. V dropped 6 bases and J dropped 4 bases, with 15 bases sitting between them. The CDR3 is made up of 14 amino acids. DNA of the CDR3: TGTGCCAGCAGCGGGAGAGGGGGTGTAGAGACCCAGTACTTC. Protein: CASSGRGGVETQYF.

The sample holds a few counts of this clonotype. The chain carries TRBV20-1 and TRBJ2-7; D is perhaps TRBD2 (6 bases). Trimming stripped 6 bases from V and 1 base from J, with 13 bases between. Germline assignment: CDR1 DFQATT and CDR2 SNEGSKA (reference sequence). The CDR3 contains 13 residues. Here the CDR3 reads CSAKRDWSYEQYF. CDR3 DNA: TGCAGTGCCAAACGGGACTGGTCCTACGAGCAGTACTTC.

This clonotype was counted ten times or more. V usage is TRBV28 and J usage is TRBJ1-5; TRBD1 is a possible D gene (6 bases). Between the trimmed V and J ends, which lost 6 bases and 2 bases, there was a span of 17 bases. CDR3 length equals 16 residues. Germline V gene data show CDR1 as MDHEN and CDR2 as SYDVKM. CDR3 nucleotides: TGTGCCAGCAGGCAAAGGGGGGATGGCGGCAATCAGCCCCAGCATTTT. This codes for CASRQRGDGGNQPQHF.